Sequencing of this T cell receptor (beta chain) was carried out in a study of shared clonotypes between healthy human individuals (dated by TCRdb to about 2020). Study-level background: The cohort comprised two women and three men aged 18 to 49 years. The study deeply sequenced blood TCR repertoires of about five healthy adults to estimate repertoire size and the extent of clonotype sharing between individuals. Libraries were prepared and TCR repertoires were sequenced by different laboratories using diverse techniques, in order to increase sequencing depth and limit assay-specific biases. Leukapheresis yielded between about 0.85 and 9.5 billion PBMCs per donor. What the work shows at the level of the full study, not this receptor alone: Sampling was restricted to blood, and TCR repertoires in tissue are likely to differ from TCR repertoires in blood. Pairwise subsampling indicated that sequencing depth was expected to affect the degree of clonotype sharing among donors. Because the study included a small number of donors, the genetic and exposure-history diversity represented was limited.

The donors were healthy, HIV-negative adults who had no recently reported acute infections or vaccinations. All donors were Caucasian adults living in Nashville, Tennessee, USA. In the unsorted samples, approximately 82 million PBMCs were counted, and genomic DNA was extracted using the QIAamp DNA Blood Mini kit. Blood was collected by leukapheresis, and PBMCs were isolated by Ficoll-Histopaque density gradient centrifugation and then cryopreserved in liquid nitrogen vapor phase. Concerning this clone: Its recognized antigen is unknown. Base qualities are missing; no much larger clone stands one base away.

The junction shows trimming of 3 bases on V and 0 bases on J, and the gene matches do not reach 2 bases of it. CDR1 and CDR2, looked up from the germline V gene, are SNHLY and FYNNEI. The CDR3 runs 14 residues from the cysteine to the phenylalanine. Only the CDR3 portion is preserved as DNA: 42 bases, with reading frame beginning at the first base. Using the deep immunoSEQ assay, TCR CDR3 regions were amplified from genomic DNA by multiplex PCR. Genomic DNA extracted from each cell subset was distributed evenly over all wells of several immunoSEQ 96-well plates, and each plate served as one replicate. For unsorted PBMC, each replicate PCR was loaded with approximately 320 ng genomic DNA, equivalent to tens of thousands of T cell genomes. Unsorted PBMC genomic DNA was sequenced across ten immunoSEQ deep assay plates. The purified libraries were quantified using a Qubit 3.0 fluorometer, sized with a Bioanalyzer 2100, and then quantified again using the KAPA Library Quantification kit. Each immunoSEQ 96-well plate was sequenced on its own single-read 150-cycle Illumina NextSeq 550 flow cell. For the original study's pipeline: Because the immunoSEQ output included only junctional sequences and no quality scores, the filtering could not be the same as the filtering used for full-length reads. Sequences were annotated with PyIR, a Python wrapper for IgBLAST v1.9, and V/J genes and CDR3 were assigned using IMGT germline references. Any read was removed if the V/J assignment was weak (E-value above 1e-6), the CDR3 was missing, or the read contained stop codons, out-of-frame junctions, or ambiguous translated residues. V3J clonotypes were defined as sequences sharing the same inferred V gene, J gene, and CDR3 amino acid sequence. To compute the percentage overlap between repertoires, the number of shared unique clonotypes was divided by the size of the smaller repertoire. Repertoire richness was assessed with RTK rarefaction, the Chao1 estimator, and Recon v2.1 estimates of unobserved clonotypes. TCRdb limited this immuneACCESS table to in-frame rearrangements with V and J called. A share of clones is missing; checked studies link under half to unresolved V genes, and the rest is unexplained. V and J calls and clone size are those listed in that table; D and trimming were worked out from the DNA. The sample profile shows under 600,000 clones; 60% to 80% of them were found once. The biggest ten clones account for around 13% of the sample.

The chain was built from TRBV2 and TRBJ2-7, and 7 junctional nucleotides match TRBD2. The clonotype comes from a woman between 35 and 50 years old in good health. Some clones in this sample may be carry-over from other donors' samples. Material for sequencing was PBMCs. The CDR3 is CASSEGGVSYEQYF. The bases are TGTGCCAGCAGTGAGGGAGGGGTCTCCTACGAGCAGTACTTC. The variable domain in full, with residues beyond the CDR3 obtained from the reference TRBV2 and TRBJ2-7 genes, is EPEVTQTPSHQVTQMGQEVILRCVPISNHLYFYWYRQILGQKVEFLVSFYNNEISEKSEIFDDQFSVERPDGSNFTLKIRSTKLEDSAMYFCASSEGGVSYEQYFGPGTRLTVT.